This T cell receptor (beta chain) was recovered during a study of spatial heterogeneity in lung cancer. TCR cDNA molecules each carried a unique molecular identifier. In TCRdb, the 5' RACE reads were re-called with MiXCR into one record per CDR3 protein. Among around 120,000 distinct CDR3 sequences listed, 10% to 15% were seen once. This clonotype has a count of ten or more. The time point was: blood at routine non-recurrence follow-up after resection. TCRs were sequenced from unsorted whole RNA of tumor, nontumor lung or PBMC. Trimming stripped 2 bases from V and 0 bases from J, with 7 bases between. The CDR3 loop spans 14 amino acids. Germline V gives CDR1 MNHEY, CDR2 SVGAGI.

The TCR sequence derives from a male donor with early-stage non-small cell lung cancer. The sequenced sample was PBMCs, obtained at follow-up. The chain joins TRBV6-5 to TRBJ1-1, with D tentatively TRBD1 (5 bases). DNA for the CDR3: TGTGCCAGCAGTTACGAGGGGCTGAACACTGAAGCTTTCTTT. Its translation is CASSYEGLNTEAFF.